The 9 T cell receptor beta chains presented below share a single source sample, sequenced in a study of regulatory T cells in long-lasting Graves disease. Time point in this sample: persistent/refractory GD, antithyroid drugs over 5 years with positive TRAb. PBMC-extracted RNA yielded the TCR library. Arm-PCR with iRepertoire HTBI primers amplified the CDR3 regions for these TCR beta libraries. TCRdb fed the multiplex PCR reads into MiXCR, producing one record per CDR3 protein. The sample carries under 450,000 distinct CDR3 sequences, roughly a quarter recorded once. Specimen: peripheral blood mononuclear cells (PBMCs), collected when the disease was refractory, from a patient treated with antithyroid drugs. Receptors originate from a female donor with Graves disease.

V and J are TRBV7-2 and TRBJ2-3; the D gene is possibly TRBD2 (5 bases). Germline values: CDR1 SGHTA, CDR2 FQGNSA. Trimming pared 2 bases from V and 0 bases from J, leaving 6 bases between. The CDR3 is 14 residues long. DNA of the CDR3: TGTGCCAGCAGCTTACCTAGCAGCACAGATACGCAGTATTTT. Translation gives CASSLPSSTDTQYF.

Concerning this clonotype: A much larger clone differs from this one at a single base, so this may be a read error. The CDR3 does not end in the conserved phenylalanine or tryptophan, so this is likely a read error. The chain carries TRBV12-3 or TRBV12-4 and TRBJ2-7, with unresolved D. V was clipped by 4 bases and J by 1 base, with 11 bases between them. The CDR3 is 14 amino acids. Here the CDR3 DNA reads TGTGCCAGCAGTTACGGTACAGTTTCCTACGAGCAGTACCTC. Its protein product is CASSYGTVSYEQYL.

This clonotype was recorded at least ten times. V and J are TRBV2 and TRBJ1-2; TRBD1 is a possible D gene (5 bases). This CDR3 comprises 16 residues. V lost 1 base to trimming and J lost 8 bases, with 20 bases between them. Looked up from germline, CDR1 is SNHLY and CDR2 is FYNNEI. CDR3: CASSEDQGRSRGGYTF. As DNA, the CDR3 is TGTGCCAGCAGTGAAGACCAGGGACGCTCTCGAGGGGGCTACACCTTC. Complete variable domain (other parts from reference TRBV2 and TRBJ1-2): EPEVTQTPSHQVTQMGQEVILRCVPISNHLYFYWYRQILGQKVEFLVSFYNNEISEKSEIFDDQFSVERPDGSNFTLKIRSTKLEDSAMYFCASSEDQGRSRGGYTFGSGTRLTVV.

This clonotype appeared a few times. The chain is built from TRBV12-3 or TRBV12-4 and TRBJ1-1; the D is unclear. V was cut by 3 bases and J by 10 bases, with 9 bases left in between. The CDR3 totals 11 residues. DNA for the CDR3: TGTGCCAGCAGTTTTATGAGCAGAGCTTTCTTT. This sequence encodes CASSFMSRAFF.

This clonotype was recorded a few times. The V gene is TRBV7-2, the J gene TRBJ1-5; D perhaps matches TRBD1 (5 bases). The ends were cut back, 4 bases at V and 2 bases at J, with 15 bases in the middle. Germline V gene data show CDR1 as SGHTA and CDR2 as FQGNSA. The CDR3 consists of 16 residues. CDR3 amino acids: CASSSTGDWGNQPQHF. The CDR3 region has the DNA TGTGCCAGCAGCTCAACAGGAGATTGGGGCAATCAGCCCCAGCATTTT.

This clonotype was picked up a small number of times. This chain joins TRBV6-1 and TRBJ2-2; TRBD2 matches at 7 bases. The CDR3 is 13 amino acids. Germline V lookup: CDR1 MNHNS, CDR2 SASEGT. V lost 7 bases to trimming and J lost 8 bases; unmatched junction nucleotides: 7. CDR3 residues: CASTRTSMGELFF. In DNA form, the CDR3 reads TGTGCCAGCACCAGGACTAGTATGGGGGAGCTGTTTTTT.

This clonotype has only a few counts. The rearrangement links TRBV28 to TRBJ1-5; 10 nucleotides agree with TRBD1. The CDR3 length is 16 residues. The germline CDR1 and CDR2 sequences are MDHEN and SYDVKM. V gave up 4 bases and J gave up 5 bases; unmatched junction bases: 8. The CDR3 loop is CASSSWTGGRDQPQHF. CDR3 sequence (DNA): TGTGCCAGCAGTTCCTGGACAGGGGGTCGGGATCAGCCCCAGCATTTT. Based on the CDR3 plus reference TRBV28 and TRBJ1-5, the full variable domain is DVKVTQSSRYLVKRTGEKVFLECVQDMDHENMFWYRQDPGLGLRLIYFSYDVKMKEKGDIPEGYSVSREKKERFSLILESASTNQTSMYLCASSSWTGGRDQPQHFGDGTRLSIL.

This sequence joins TRBV29-1 and TRBJ1-2, with D unresolved. This CDR3 is built from 11 residues. CDR1 SQVTM and CDR2 ANQGSEA come from the germline V gene. The V end was cut by 4 bases, the J end by 8 bases, with 11 bases between. The CDR3 sequence is CSVAMAGGYTF. The CDR3 nucleotides are TGCAGCGTTGCTATGGCTGGCGGCTACACCTTC.

Comment on this clonotype: It may be a read error: a sequence one base away is much more abundant. The genes are TRBV15 and TRBJ1-2; 8 bases map to TRBD1. Germline CDR1 is LNHNV and CDR2 is YYDKDF (reference sequence). This CDR3 has 16 residues. V lost 6 bases and J lost 3; bases outside the gene matches: 12. The CDR3 is CATSRSGTGSHYGYTF. CDR3 nucleotides: TGTGCCACCAGTAGATCAGGGACAGGATCTCACTATGGCTACACCTTC. Complete variable domain (other parts from reference TRBV15 and TRBJ1-2): DAMVIQNPRYQVTQFGKPVTLSCSQTLNHNVMYWYQQKSSQAPKLLFHYYDKDFNNEADTPDNFQSRRPNTSFCFLDIRSPGLGDTAMYLCATSRSGTGSHYGYTFGSGTRLTVV.